This T cell receptor (beta chain) came from a study of cytomegalovirus exposure and HLA in healthy donors. CDR1 is SGHRS, CDR2 YFSETQ, per germline. Trimming stripped 2 bases from V and 4 bases from J, with 10 bases between. The CDR3 is made up of 14 amino acids. The PCR used 60 Vbeta and 13 Jbeta primers. Produced via immunoSEQ multiplex PCR; TCRdb's table is partial and in-frame only. The sample records approximately 200,000 clones, 81% being singletons. The receptor's source is a woman aged 18-35 years in good health and CMV-seropositive. The source material was PBMCs. V is TRBV5-1 and J is TRBJ1-5, with a tentative D call TRBD1 (6 bases). The CDR3 region has the DNA TGCGCCAGCAGCTTAACAGGGATGAATCAGCCCCAGCATTTT. It codes for CASSLTGMNQPQHF.